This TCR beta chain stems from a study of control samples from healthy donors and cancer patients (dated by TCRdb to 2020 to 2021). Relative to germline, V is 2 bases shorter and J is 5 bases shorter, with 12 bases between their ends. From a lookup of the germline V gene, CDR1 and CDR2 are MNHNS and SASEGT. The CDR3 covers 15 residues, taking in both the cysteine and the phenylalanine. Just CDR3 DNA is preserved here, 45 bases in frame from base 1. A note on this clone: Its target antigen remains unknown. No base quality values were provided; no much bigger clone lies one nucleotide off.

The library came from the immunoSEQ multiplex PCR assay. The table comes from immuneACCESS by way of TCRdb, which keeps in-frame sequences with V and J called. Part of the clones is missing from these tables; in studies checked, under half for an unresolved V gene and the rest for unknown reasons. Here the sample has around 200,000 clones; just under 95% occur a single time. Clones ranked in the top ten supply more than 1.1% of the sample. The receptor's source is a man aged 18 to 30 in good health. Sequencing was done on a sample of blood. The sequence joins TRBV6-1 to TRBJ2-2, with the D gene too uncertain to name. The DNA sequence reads TGTGCCAGCAGTGAACCCTTTCGGCGGACCGGGGAGCTGTTTTTT. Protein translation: CASSEPFRRTGELFF.